The sequence of this TCR beta chain was determined in a study of neurological immune-mediated disorders. Study observations and caveats: One cluster of related CDR3 sequences contained, by phylogenetic grouping, the repertoires of 18 of 34 multiple sclerosis patients and formed a possible signature.

V was cut by 4 bases and J by 5 bases, with 12 bases left in between. The CDR3 totals 13 residues. Germline assignment: CDR1 KGHSH and CDR2 LQKENI. cDNA synthesis was performed by 5'RACE with 10-nucleotide random UMIs. TCRdb called the 5' RACE reads again in MiXCR, with one record for every CDR3 protein. Here the sample spans some 89,000 distinct CDR3 sequences, 3.5% to 4.5% being singletons. The sample's time point: longitudinal time-point 3. This clonotype was found many times. Antigen unknown. Material: PBMCs. This receptor was taken from a woman aged 55-69 years with multiple sclerosis. This rearrangement joins TRBV18 to TRBJ2-7, with D unclear. DNA for the CDR3: TGTGCCAGCTCACTTCGCGACGCGGACGAGCAGTACTTC. Encoded protein: CASSLRDADEQYF. Drawing the rest from reference TRBV18 and TRBJ2-7, the complete variable domain is NAGVMQNPRHLVRRRGQEARLRCSPMKGHSHVYWYRQLPEEGLKFMVYLQKENIIDESGMPKERFSAEFPKEGPSILRIQQVVRGDSAAYFCASSLRDADEQYFGPGTRLTVT.